The table lists the clone carrying this TCR beta chain with a count of one. The CDR3 consists of 14 residues. Germline CDR1 reads MNHEY; CDR2 reads SMNVEV (reference sequence). V gave up 6 bases and J gave up 2 bases; unmatched junction bases: 4. Here immunoSEQ multiplex PCR was the method, and the copy in TCRdb shows in-frame clones only, minus some. The table shows over 400,000 clones, with 90% occurring only once. Treatment reported: about 20 received Ad26.COV2.S at low or high dose, single or two shots; five or six received placebo; per-sample allocation not given. Repertoires come from day 63 after the first vaccine or placebo injection. This sample stems from a study of Ad26.COV2.S vaccination and SARS-CoV-2 variants.

The sequenced sample was peripheral blood, obtained in a trial of Ad26.COV2.S vaccine versus placebo. V usage is TRBV27 and J usage is TRBJ2-3; 8 bases are shared with TRBD2. This receptor was identified in a person aged 18-60 years who received the Ad26.COV2.S COVID-19 vaccine or a placebo. In DNA, the CDR3 is TGTGCCAGCAGGACTAGCGCAACCACAGATACGCAGTATTTT. As protein: CASRTSATTDTQYF.